This is a list of T cell receptor beta chains from one sample in a study of blood T cell repertoires in COVID-19. Here immunoSEQ multiplex PCR was the method, and the copy in TCRdb shows in-frame clones only, minus some. The sample lists approximately 93,000 clones; about 74% were seen once. The material sequenced was peripheral blood. The receptors come from a man aged 70 or older with COVID-19, enrolled during active disease. The CDR3 runs from the conserved cysteine through the conserved F or W. A D gene is named only where the DNA matches it firmly. Only part of the rows carry a size: once, few, many, or a class if the clone is expanded.

size	V	J	D	DNA	CDR3
NA	TRBV4-3	TRBJ1-2	NA	TGCGCCAGCAGCCGGGAGAAACCGGGACAAGGACTCTACGGCTACACCTTC	CASSREKPGQGLYGYTF
NA	TRBV10-3	TRBJ1-3	NA	TGTGCCATCAGAGTCCGGGAAGACGGAAACACCATATATTTT	CAIRVREDGNTIYF
NA	TRBV6-4	TRBJ1-5	TRBD1	TGTGCCAGCAGGCCGACAGGGGTGGATCATCAGCCCCAGCATTTT	CASRPTGVDHQPQHF
few	TRBV5-6	TRBJ2-5	TRBD2	TGTGCCAGCAGCTTGAACCTAGCGGGATTACGAGAGACCCAGTACTTC	CASSLNLAGLRETQYF
NA	TRBV24-1	TRBJ2-1	TRBD2	TGTGCCACCAGTGATCTTTCGACTAGCGGGAGGACCAATGAGCAGTTCTTC	CATSDLSTSGRTNEQFF
NA	TRBV7-2	TRBJ1-1	NA	TGTGCCAGCACCAACGAGGTGAACACTGAAGCTTTCTTT	CASTNEVNTEAFF
once	TRBV28	TRBJ2-1	TRBD2	TGTGCCAGCAGTCCATACCGGGGTCTAGCGGGAGGCAATGAGCAGTTCTTC	CASSPYRGLAGGNEQFF
few	TRBV9	TRBJ2-1	TRBD2	TGTGCCAGCAGCGTAGAAGGGACTAGCGGGAGGGCCTACAATGAGCAGTTCTTC	CASSVEGTSGRAYNEQFF
NA	TRBV29-1	TRBJ2-5	NA	TGCAGCGTTGTACGACCGGACAGACAAGAGACCCAGTACTTC	CSVVRPDRQETQYF
NA	TRBV6-5	TRBJ2-7	TRBD2	TGTGCCAGCAGCCGGACTAGCGGGAGAGGCGAGCAGTACTTC	CASSRTSGRGEQYF
NA	TRBV7-9	TRBJ2-7	TRBD1	TGTGCCAGCAGCTTCGGGACAGGGGCCTACGAGCAGTACTTC	CASSFGTGAYEQYF
many	TRBV27	TRBJ1-6	TRBD1	TGTGCCAGCAGTTGGACAGGGAATAATTCACCCCTCCACTTT	CASSWTGNNSPLHF
few	TRBV28	TRBJ2-7	NA	TGTGCCAGCAGTTTACCCCACTACCTCCGGGTTGGCGAGCAGTACTTC	CASSLPHYLRVGEQYF
NA	TRBV7-2	TRBJ2-5	TRBD2	TGTGCCAGCAGCTTAGGGCCGCTAGCGGTCGGTCAGACCCAGTACTTC	CASSLGPLAVGQTQYF
NA	TRBV4-3	TRBJ1-5	TRBD1	TGCGCCAGCAGCCAGGGGACAGGGGGCAGTCAGCCCCAGCATTTT	CASSQGTGGSQPQHF
NA	TRBV27	TRBJ1-2	NA	TGTGCCAGCAGTTTATTGCCGCGGGGGGGGTATGGCTACACCTTC	CASSLLPRGGYGYTF
NA	TRBV29-1	TRBJ2-5	TRBD2	TGCAGCGTTGACGCGGGAGGTGACGAGACCCAGTACTTC	CSVDAGGDETQYF
NA	TRBV27	TRBJ2-1	TRBD2	TGTGCCAGCCGTGATGGACTAGCGGGAGTCGATGAGCAGTTCTTC	CASRDGLAGVDEQFF
NA	TRBV9	TRBJ2-3	TRBD1	TGTGCCAGCAGCGTCGCGGGACAGGGCTCCCCAGATACGCAGTATTTT	CASSVAGQGSPDTQYF
few	TRBV28	TRBJ1-5	NA	TGTGCCAGCAAAACTTCAGGTGGTCCGCCCCAGCATTTT	CASKTSGGPPQHF
once	TRBV3-1/TRBV3-2	TRBJ1-1	TRBD1	TGTGCCAGCAGCCCAGGACAGGGGACTGAAGCTTTCTTT	CASSPGQGTEAFF
NA	TRBV28	TRBJ1-5	TRBD1	TGTGCCATATCGGCCATACAGGGGAGCCAGCCCCAGCATTTT	CAISAIQGSQPQHF
NA	TRBV7-2	TRBJ1-3	NA	TGTGCCAGCAGCCCGGCCGTCGGGGGAAACACCATATATTTT	CASSPAVGGNTIYF
NA	TRBV7-9	TRBJ1-1	NA	TGTGCCAGCAGCTTAGCACAGGGCTCCAACACTGAAGCTTTCTTT	CASSLAQGSNTEAFF
NA	TRBV7-2	TRBJ2-7	NA	TGTGCCAGCAGCCCACCCGGAAGGGGAGGAGAGCAGTACTTC	CASSPPGRGGEQYF
NA	TRBV6-2/TRBV6-3	TRBJ2-3	TRBD1	TGTGCCAGCAGTCGTCCCGACCGGGACAGGGAATTTAATACGCAGTATTTT	CASSRPDRDREFNTQYF
NA	TRBV6-2/TRBV6-3	TRBJ1-5	TRBD1	TGTGCCAGCAGCTATCCAGGGGGCGCGGATTTCGATCAGCCCCAGCATTTT	CASSYPGGADFDQPQHF
NA	TRBV2	TRBJ1-4	TRBD1	TGTGCCAGACAGGGGGCGACTAATGAAAAACTGTTTTTT	CARQGATNEKLFF
NA	TRBV28	TRBJ2-1	NA	TGTGCCAGCAGGACTCGGACAGAGGTTTTCTTC	CASRTRTEVFF
NA	TRBV30	TRBJ2-3	TRBD2	TGTGCCTGGAGTCTCCGCGGGAGGGTCGCAGATACGCAGTATTTT	CAWSLRGRVADTQYF
NA	TRBV30	TRBJ2-7	NA	TGTGCCTGGCGTGCCTTAACCTACGAGCAGTACTTC	CAWRALTYEQYF
NA	TRBV4-2	TRBJ1-3	NA	TGTGCCAGCAGCCCGGGACTGCCTGGAGGCGGGAGAAACACCATATATTTT	CASSPGLPGGGRNTIYF
NA	TRBV7-9	TRBJ2-2	NA	TGTGCCAGCAGCGACCAGCGGAACGCGAACACCGGGGAGCTGTTTTTT	CASSDQRNANTGELFF
NA	TRBV15	TRBJ2-1	NA	TGTGCCACCAGCACGGGGGGAACAGGGTATGGGCAGTTCTTC	CATSTGGTGYGQFF
NA	TRBV9	TRBJ2-1	NA	TGTGCCAGCAGCGTAGCCCTCCCCAGCTCCTACAATGAGCAGTTCTTC	CASSVALPSSYNEQFF
NA	TRBV7-8	TRBJ2-7	TRBD2	TGTGCCAGCAGCAGAGGAACTAGCGGGAGGGACTACGAGCAGTACTTC	CASSRGTSGRDYEQYF
NA	TRBV12-3/TRBV12-4	TRBJ2-1	NA	TGTGCCAGCAGTTTGAACGGTTTTGATGAGCAGTTCTTC	CASSLNGFDEQFF
NA	TRBV7-9	TRBJ1-2	TRBD1	TGTGCCAGCAGCTTAGGCCGCGGACAGGGGGAATTCTATGGCTACACCTTC	CASSLGRGQGEFYGYTF
NA	TRBV5-1	TRBJ2-3	TRBD2	TGCGCCAGCAGCTTAGGGCTAGCGGGAAACACAGATACGCAGTATTTT	CASSLGLAGNTDTQYF
NA	TRBV19	TRBJ2-1	TRBD1	TGTGCCAGTACCAGACAGGGGGGCCCCTACAATGAGCAGTTCTTC	CASTRQGGPYNEQFF
NA	TRBV7-2	TRBJ1-2	NA	TGTGCCAGCAGCTTAGCAGGCGGGCCGGGTGGCTACACCTTC	CASSLAGGPGGYTF
few	TRBV6-1	TRBJ1-5	NA	TGTGCCAGCAGTGAAGGTATAGGGGCTTTCAATCAGCCCCAGCATTTT	CASSEGIGAFNQPQHF